This T cell receptor (beta chain) was profiled in a study of T-cell reconstitution after alpha-beta-depleted transplantation in children. Broader study findings: Day-60 TCRbeta diversity that was high in some patients was derived from surviving recipient T cells and thymic progenitors. After transplant, at about two months, alpha-beta T cells were reportedly derived from several hundred expanded graft clones. One year post-transplant, T-cell counts and diversity were largely derived from T cells produced anew.

The table lists this clonotype with many counts. The antigen is undetermined. Unique molecular identifiers tagged the TCRbeta library. Via MiXCR, TCRdb re-called the PCR reads, giving one row per CDR3 protein. The sample lists 140,000 or so distinct CDR3 sequences, around 8.8% occurring once. V lost 6 bases, J lost 4 bases, and 10 bases lay in between. Germline values: CDR1 SGHRS, CDR2 YFSETQ. This CDR3 is built from 13 residues. The sample in question was PBMCs, mostly from graft donor cells, obtained 180 days after TCRalphabeta/CD19-depleted stem cell transplant. This chain joins TRBV5-1 and TRBJ2-2; no definite D call. This TCR was recovered from a female patient between 2 and 15 years old who had a stem cell transplant for congenital amegakaryocytic thrombocytopenia, so the T cells may come from the graft donor. This CDR3 reads CASIKDPTGELFF. The CDR3 nucleotides read TGCGCCAGCATAAAAGACCCCACCGGGGAGCTGTTTTTT.